The source of this TCR beta chain is a study of a mutant IDH1 vaccine in newly diagnosed glioma. Time point in this sample: week 23, last vaccination. The investigators gave 300 ug of mutant IDH1 20-mer peptide in each vaccine dose, together with topical imiquimod. Repertoires were generated with immunoSEQ multiplex PCR, while TCRdb's copy carries only in-frame clones and drops some. The sample yields approximately 57,000 clones, about three quarters seen once. This clone showed up just a few times. Its cognate antigen is unknown. The CDR3 is made up of 16 amino acids. Trimming shortened V by 6 bases and J by 3 bases, and 20 bases separated the two germline ends. In germline, CDR1 is MNHEY, CDR2 SMNVEV (reference sequence).

The chain has TRBV27 and TRBJ1-1; D unresolved. The sequence came from a woman aged 40-49 years with glioma. Some clones in this sample may be carry-over from other donors' samples. The sample here was PBMCs, taken from a glioma patient whose treatment included an IDH1 peptide vaccine. The CDR3 DNA reads TGTGCCAGCAGGTTTAAGACACCGTACGGTTACACTGAAGCTTTCTTT. Its protein product is CASRFKTPYGYTEAFF.